These 29 T cell receptor beta chains came from one sample sequenced in a study of T cells in Graves' hyperthyroidism and ophthalmopathy. Amplified regions were TCR beta CDR3 sequences from RNA transcripts. A set of HTBI primers served as the primers for a first-round RT-PCR of the TCR CDR3. TCRdb fed the multiplex PCR reads into MiXCR, producing one record per CDR3 protein. Of 450,000 to 700,000 distinct CDR3 sequences listed, under 60% are singletons. Sequences were obtained from peripheral blood or thyroid tissue (not recorded which). The receptors stem from an adult woman with Graves' disease, either hyperthyroidism or ophthalmopathy (not recorded which).

This clonotype showed up many times. The V gene is TRBV19, the J gene TRBJ2-2, with D maybe TRBD2 (6 bases). Germline V gene lookup returns CDR1 LNHDA and CDR2 SQIVND (reference sequence). Trimming left V 5 bases short and J 4 bases short, with 20 bases between. The CDR3 length is 17 residues. This CDR3 is CASSPGRRAAGTGELFF. In DNA, the CDR3 is TGTGCCAGTAGTCCTGGTCGGCGGGCAGCGGGCACCGGGGAGCTGTTTTTT.

Here the CDR3 reads CASSPQGKGGNQPQHF. DNA for the CDR3: TGTGCCAGCTCACCACAGGGAAAGGGAGGCAATCAGCCCCAGCATTTT. The J gene is TRBJ1-5, the V gene TRBV6-5; perhaps TRBD1 as D (6 bases). Germline lookup yields CDR1 MNHEY and CDR2 SVGAGI. There are 16 residues in the CDR3. Trimming pared 8 bases from V and 2 bases from J, leaving 19 bases between.

This clonotype occurred many times. This chain uses TRBV19 with TRBJ1-5, with TRBD1 as a possible D gene (6 bases). Germline CDR1 is LNHDA and CDR2 is SQIVND (reference sequence). V dropped 3 bases and J dropped 1 base, with 13 bases sitting between them. The CDR3 totals 16 residues. CDR3 residues: CASSIRGRESNQPQHF. CDR3 coding DNA: TGTGCCAGTAGTATCAGGGGAAGGGAAAGCAATCAGCCCCAGCATTTT.

The chain employs TRBV11-2 and TRBJ2-5; 9 nucleotides agree with TRBD1. The CDR3 sequence is 16 residues long. The germline V gene encodes CDR1 SGHAT and CDR2 FQNNGV. Unmatched junction bases numbered 4, after V lost 1 base and J lost 1 base. The CDR3 spells CASSLGYRGLQETQYF. In DNA form, the CDR3 reads TGTGCCAGCAGCTTAGGGTACAGGGGGCTCCAAGAGACCCAGTACTTC.

This clonotype was detected many times. The chain is built from TRBV25-1 and TRBJ2-5; no clear D. V was cut by 3 bases and J by 0 bases, with 8 bases left in between. Per the germline V gene, CDR1 is MGHDK and CDR2 is SYGVNS. This CDR3 has 14 residues. In DNA form, the CDR3 reads TGTGCCAGCAGTGAGTCAGTGTACCAAGAGACCCAGTACTTC. It encodes CASSESVYQETQYF.

This clonotype was observed many times. CDR3 region: CASSPRRGANSPLHF. The CDR3 bases are TGTGCCAGCAGCCCCCGCCGGGGCGCTAATTCACCCCTCCACTTT. This chain connects TRBV13 to TRBJ1-6; the D gene is possibly TRBD1 (5 bases). The CDR3 spans 15 residues. Per the germline V gene, CDR1 is PRHDT and CDR2 is FYEKMQ (reference sequence). V was shortened by 5 bases and J by 6 bases, with 14 bases between the two germline ends. Looking up the rest from reference TRBV13 and TRBJ1-6 gives the full variable domain: AAGVIQSPRHLIKEKRETATLKCYPIPRHDTVYWYQQGPGQDPQFLISFYEKMQSDKGSIPDRFSAQQFSDYHSELNMSSLELGDSALYFCASSPRRGANSPLHFGNGTRLTVT.

This clonotype was counted many times. The chain uses TRBV7-2 and TRBJ2-7; D remains unclear. This CDR3 region has 15 residues. CDR1 is SGHTA, CDR2 FQGNSA, per germline. V was trimmed by 7 bases and J by 1 base, leaving 17 bases between them. This CDR3 is CASKFMLGQSYEQYF. In DNA, the CDR3 is TGTGCCAGCAAGTTCATGTTAGGGCAGTCCTACGAGCAGTACTTC.

Many counts were recorded for this clonotype. This sequence joins TRBV19 and TRBJ2-7, with D possibly matching TRBD2 (6 bases). The germline V gene has CDR1 LNHDA and CDR2 SQIVND (reference sequence). V was clipped by 2 bases and J by 7 bases, with 15 bases between them. There are 14 residues in the CDR3. As DNA, the CDR3 is TGTGCCAGTAGTATATCCGATCGGAGGGTGGAGCAGTACTTC. Translating gives CASSISDRRVEQYF. The variable domain in full, completed from reference TRBV19 and TRBJ2-7, reads DGGITQSPKYLFRKEGQNVTLSCEQNLNHDAMYWYRQDPGQGLRLIYYSQIVNDFQKGDIAEGYSVSREKKESFPLTVTSAQKNPTAFYLCASSISDRRVEQYFGPGTRLTVT.

This clonotype occurred once. This sequence joins TRBV29-1 and TRBJ1-4; D remains unclear. This CDR3 has 11 amino acids. With 2 bases removed from V and 8 bases from J, the gap between germline ends came to 6 bases. CDR1 and CDR2 from the germline V gene are SQVTM and ANQGSEA. The DNA of the CDR3 is TGCAGCGTTGAAACTTACGAAAAACTGTTTTTT. This translates into CSVETYEKLFF.

CDR3 loop: CASSSNGGAGGEKLFF. CDR3 DNA: TGTGCCAGCAGTTCCAACGGGGGGGCAGGAGGTGAAAAACTGTTTTTT. The V and J genes are TRBV12-3 or TRBV12-4 and TRBJ1-4; D perhaps matches TRBD1 (6 bases). Trimming cost V 4 bases and J 7 bases, with 19 bases left between them. This CDR3 is built from 16 residues.

The rearrangement links TRBV5-1 to TRBJ1-1, with D uncertain. V lost 5 bases, J lost 1 base, and 12 bases lay in between. Germline values: CDR1 SGHRS, CDR2 YFSETQ. The CDR3 has 14 residues. The CDR3 DNA follows: TGCGCCAGCAGAATTTTGGGTCCGAACACTGAAGCTTTCTTT. Its protein is CASRILGPNTEAFF.

The genes are TRBV4-1 and TRBJ1-1; D remains ambiguous. V lost 0 bases and J lost 4, with 15 bases in between. The CDR3 is 16 amino acids. Germline CDR1 reads MGHRA; CDR2 reads YSYEKL. The CDR3 nucleotides read TGCGCCAGCAGCCAAGAGATGGCGGGGATTGGCACTGAAGCTTTCTTT. Its translation is CASSQEMAGIGTEAFF.

The chain recombines TRBV9 with TRBJ2-5; TRBD1 might be the D (5 bases). Germline V CDR1 and CDR2: SGDLS, YYNGEE. The V end was cut by 3 bases, the J end by 5 bases, with 17 bases between. The CDR3 is 15 residues long. In nucleotides, the CDR3 is TGTGCCAGCAGCGCCCGATGGGGCCCCGGGGAGACCCAGTACTTC. It encodes CASSARWGPGETQYF.

The genes are TRBV20-1 and TRBJ1-2, with D possibly TRBD1 on 6 matching bases. Germline values: CDR1 DFQATT, CDR2 SNEGSKA (reference sequence). The V end lost 1 base, the J end lost 3 bases, and 18 bases lay between the germline ends. There are 16 residues in the CDR3. CDR3 sequence: CSARAGSAAGDYGYTF. For the CDR3, the DNA is TGCAGTGCTAGAGCGGGTAGCGCTGCAGGGGACTATGGCTACACCTTC.

The chain uses TRBV29-1 and TRBJ2-7, with D maybe TRBD2 (5 bases). This CDR3 spans 14 amino acids. The germline V and J ends were trimmed by 5 bases and 3 bases, with 17 bases remaining between them. Germline CDR1 reads SQVTM; CDR2 reads ANQGSEA. In DNA, the CDR3 is TGCAGCGTTACCCCGGGGAGCGGTTACTACGAGCAGTACTTC. Protein sequence: CSVTPGSGYYEQYF.

The V gene is TRBV29-1, the J gene TRBJ1-5; weak D call: TRBD1 (5 bases). In germline, CDR1 is SQVTM, CDR2 ANQGSEA. With 8 bases removed from V and 3 bases from J, the gap between germline ends came to 14 bases. The CDR3 runs to 13 residues. The CDR3 spells CSLGTGLNQPQHF. CDR3 nucleotide sequence: TGCAGCCTAGGAACAGGCCTCAATCAGCCCCAGCATTTT.

The table lists this clonotype with many counts. The rearrangement joins TRBV2 to TRBJ1-2; 9 bases map to TRBD1. Germline CDR1 SNHLY, CDR2 FYNNEI. The CDR3 has 14 amino acids. With V trimmed by 5 bases and J by 4 bases, 5 bases remained unmatched. Here the CDR3 reads CASSTQTGGYGYTF. In nucleotides, the CDR3 is TGTGCCAGCAGTACTCAGACAGGGGGCTATGGCTACACCTTC.

This clonotype is a singleton in its sample. This chain connects TRBV15 to TRBJ1-5; 7 bases map to TRBD1. CDR3 length equals 14 residues. Germline CDR1 LNHNV, CDR2 YYDKDF (reference sequence). The junction had 7 bases not matched to a gene; V was cut back by 5 bases and J by 6 bases. CDR3 in amino acids: CATSSQGGVQPQHF. The CDR3 DNA follows: TGTGCCACCAGCTCTCAGGGGGGGGTTCAGCCCCAGCATTTT.

This clonotype was counted many times. Relative to the germline gene, one junction end is altered; a read error may explain this. This chain links TRBV20-1 with TRBJ2-5; TRBD1 aligns across 9 bases. There are 13 residues in the CDR3. Germline V gene lookup returns CDR1 DFQATT and CDR2 SNEGSKA (reference sequence). The CDR3 protein is CSARDSNPGQGNF. The CDR3 DNA sequence: TGCAGTGCTAGAGATTCCAACCCGGGACAGGGTAACTTC.

In the case of this clonotype: This may stem from a read error, because a much larger clone lies one nucleotide away. CDR3 nucleotides: TGTGCCGGCAGTTTATTTCATCCCGGGACAGAACAAGAGACCCAGTACTTC. Translating it yields CAGSLFHPGTEQETQYF. This chain links TRBV12-3 or TRBV12-4 with TRBJ2-5, with 7 bases aligning to TRBD1. This CDR3 is 17 amino acids long.

This rearrangement joins TRBV29-1 to TRBJ1-1; D not resolved. The CDR3 consists of 11 residues. V was pared by 6 bases and J by 1 base, with 6 bases between. The germline gives CDR1 SQVTM, CDR2 ANQGSEA. The CDR3 region has the DNA TGCAGCGTCAGTGGGAACACTGAAGCTTTCTTT. It codes for CSVSGNTEAFF.

V is TRBV12-3 or TRBV12-4 and J is TRBJ1-2; tentative D call: TRBD1 (5 bases). The V gene lost 5 bases and the J gene lost 3 bases, with 13 bases spanning the gap. The CDR3 totals 14 residues. The CDR3 spells CASSVSRQYYGYTF. For the CDR3, the DNA is TGTGCCAGCAGTGTCTCCCGACAGTACTATGGCTACACCTTC.

The chain combines TRBV20-1 with TRBJ1-5; D is perhaps TRBD1 (5 bases). The CDR3 is made up of 13 amino acids. Looked up from germline, CDR1 is DFQATT and CDR2 is SNEGSKA (reference sequence). CDR3 coding DNA: TGCAGCCTCACAAGGGGACTGGGTCAGCCCCAGCATTTT. This translates into CSLTRGLGQPQHF.

The rearrangement joins TRBV5-1 to TRBJ2-4, with 7 bases that match TRBD1. The ends lost 0 bases at V and 7 bases at J; junction bases unmatched: 1. CDR1 is SGHRS and CDR2 is YFSETQ in the germline V gene. CDR3 length: 13 amino acids. The CDR3 region has the DNA TGCGCCAGCAGCTTGGCCAGGGGGAACATTCAGTACTTC. Translated: CASSLARGNIQYF. Supplemented by reference TRBV5-1 and TRBJ2-4, the full variable domain reads KAGVTQTPRYLIKTRGQQVTLSCSPISGHRSVSWYQQTPGQGLQFLFEYFSETQRNKGNFPGRFSGRQFSNSRSEMNVSTLELGDSALYLCASSLARGNIQYFGAGTRLSVL.

In this sample, this clonotype turned up many times. The V gene is TRBV19, the J gene TRBJ1-3, with 7 bases identical to TRBD1. The trim removed 7 bases at V and 0 bases at J, leaving 6 bases unmatched. CDR1 is LNHDA, CDR2 SQIVND, per germline (reference sequence). The CDR3 is 15 residues long. The CDR3 region is CASTLRDSSGNTIYF. The CDR3 nucleotides read TGTGCCAGTACCCTCCGGGACAGCTCTGGAAACACCATATATTTT.

The sample holds many counts of this clonotype. The chain joins TRBV27 to TRBJ1-6; D not resolved. Germline V gives CDR1 MNHEY, CDR2 SMNVEV (reference sequence). Deletions cut 2 bases from V and 8 bases from J, with 10 bases between. The CDR3 length is 14 residues. Written as DNA, the CDR3 is TGTGCCAGCAGTTTAACGGAGTACGATTCACCCCTCCACTTT. Protein sequence: CASSLTEYDSPLHF.

Note on this clonotype: A read error may explain this, as a much larger clone is one base away. This chain joins TRBV4-1 and TRBJ2-7; no firm D call. CDR1 and CDR2 (germline): MGHRA, YSYEKL. The length of the CDR3 is 12 residues. The CDR3: CASSHGNNEKYF. The DNA for the CDR3 is TGCGCCAGCAGCCATGGGAATAACGAGAAGTACTTC.

J is TRBJ2-7 and V is TRBV6-2 or TRBV6-3; D is perhaps TRBD2 (5 bases). Trimming took off 5 bases at V and 4 bases at J, with 24 bases between the two ends. Germline-derived CDR1 and CDR2 are MNHEY and SVGEGT. The CDR3 has 17 residues. The CDR3 DNA sequence: TGTGCCAGCAGTAGCCGACCCCCCACAGCGGAGCTTTACGAGCAGTACTTC. Its translation is CASSSRPPTAELYEQYF.

This clonotype came up many times. The chain has TRBV12-3 or TRBV12-4 and TRBJ1-1, with D tentatively TRBD1 (6 bases). Trimming cost V 4 bases and J 4 bases, with 13 bases left between them. This CDR3 is built from 14 residues. The DNA for the CDR3 is TGTGCCAGCAGTTCCTACAGGGCTAGCACTGAAGCTTTCTTT. This sequence encodes CASSSYRASTEAFF.